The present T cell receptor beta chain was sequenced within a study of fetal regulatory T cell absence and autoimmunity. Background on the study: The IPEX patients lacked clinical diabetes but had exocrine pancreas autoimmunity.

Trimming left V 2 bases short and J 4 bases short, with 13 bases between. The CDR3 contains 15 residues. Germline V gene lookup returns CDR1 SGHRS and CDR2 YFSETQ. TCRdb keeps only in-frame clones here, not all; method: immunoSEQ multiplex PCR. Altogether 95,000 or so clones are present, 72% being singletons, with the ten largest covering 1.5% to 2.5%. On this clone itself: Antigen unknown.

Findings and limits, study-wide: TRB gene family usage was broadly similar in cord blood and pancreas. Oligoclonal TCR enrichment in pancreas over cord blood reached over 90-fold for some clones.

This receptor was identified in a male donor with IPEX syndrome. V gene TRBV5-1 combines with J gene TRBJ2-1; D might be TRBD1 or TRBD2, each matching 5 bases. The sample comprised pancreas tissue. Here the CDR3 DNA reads TGCGCCAGCAGCTTAGTACCGGGACCTTACAATGAGCAGTTCTTC. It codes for CASSLVPGPYNEQFF.